Below, one TCR beta chain is given with its context. Using immunoSEQ multiplex PCR, the repertoire was profiled, and TCRdb retains in-frame clones only, with some absent. The repertoire has more than 9,500 clones, approximately 70% of them found once; the top ten carry roughly an eighth. The data were taken from a study of tissue T cells after allogeneic stem cell transplantation. The V gene's germline CDR1 is MRHNA and CDR2 SNTAGT. This CDR3 contains 15 residues. The ends were cut back, 3 bases at V and 4 bases at J, with 13 bases in the middle. The rearrangement joins TRBV6-4 to TRBJ1-5; the D is unclear. This specimen was tissue from the right colon, taken at autopsy. This receptor was identified in a woman aged 18-50 years with breast cancer. CDR3 sequence: CASSETTDGNQPQHF. Here the CDR3 DNA reads TGTGCCAGCAGTGAAACAACGGACGGGAATCAGCCCCAGCATTTT.